Listed below are T cell receptor beta chains from one sample, sequenced in a study of T cells in Graves' hyperthyroidism and ophthalmopathy. A single record per CDR3 protein comes from TCRdb applying MiXCR to the multiplex PCR reads. The table records a few hundred thousand distinct CDR3 sequences, around 14% of them present only once. Material: blood. These receptors were collected from a woman in her thirties with Graves' hyperthyroidism. CDR3s include the opening cysteine and the closing phenylalanine or tryptophan. D genes are given only for firm matches. The size entry is marked missing in some rows and otherwise reads once, few, many or a size class.

d_call	v_call	clone_size	j_call	cdr3_length	cdr3_nt	cdr3_aa
-	TRBV7-9	-	TRBJ1-3	18	TGTGCCAGCAGCCCCCCCTCGGAGGCCTTTAGCTCTGGAAACACCATATATTTT	CASSPPSEAFSSGNTIYF
TRBD1	TRBV6-1	few	TRBJ1-2	15	TGTGCCAGCGGGAGACAGGGCCAAGCTAACTATGGCTACACCTTC	CASGRQGQANYGYTF
-	TRBV5-1	many	TRBJ1-1	15	TGCGCCAGCAGCTTGGATAGCACATCGGACACTGAAGCTTTCTTT	CASSLDSTSDTEAFF
-	TRBV20-1	few	TRBJ2-1	12	TGCAGTGCTAGAGATCAAGAAGCCTGGGGGTTCTTC	CSARDQEAWGFF
TRBD2	TRBV3-1	-	TRBJ2-3	19	TGTGCCAGCAGCCCCGGACTAGCGGGATCGAGGATTTTGACAGATACGCAGTATTTT	CASSPGLAGSRILTDTQYF
-	TRBV20-1	many	TRBJ2-5	12	TGCAGTGCTCCCTACCTCCGGGAGACCCAGTACTTC	CSAPYLRETQYF
-	TRBV2	many	TRBJ2-7	15	TGTGCCAGCAGTGAAGACAGGGTCGTAAACTACGAGCAGTACTTC	CASSEDRVVNYEQYF
-	TRBV2	many	TRBJ2-7	15	TGTGCCAGCAGTCCCGGGACGGTCCTACGAGCCGAGCAGTACTTC	CASSPGTVLRAEQYF
-	TRBV11-2	many	TRBJ1-5	16	TGTGCCAGCAGCTTAGGTTTACAGGGAAGGAATCAGCCCCAGCATTTT	CASSLGLQGRNQPQHF
-	TRBV28	many	TRBJ1-2	14	TGTGCCAGCTCTAGGGGGGGGAAAAACTATGGCTACACCTTC	CASSRGGKNYGYTF
TRBD2	TRBV20-1	-	TRBJ2-1	16	TGCAGTGCTAGAGATCGAATAGCGGGAGCGCGTCGTGAGCAGTTCTTC	CSARDRIAGARREQFF
-	TRBV14	-	TRBJ1-1	15	TGTGCCAGCAGCCTACAGCCAGGGGTGAACACTGAAGCTTTCTTT	CASSLQPGVNTEAFF
-	TRBV15	few	TRBJ2-2	15	TGTGCCACCAGCAGAGAGGATCTGAACACCGGGGAGCTGTTTTTT	CATSREDLNTGELFF
TRBD1	TRBV15	many	TRBJ2-7	13	TGTGCCACCAGCCTAGGGGACAGCTACGAGCAGTACTTC	CATSLGDSYEQYF
TRBD2	TRBV5-6	-	TRBJ2-7	16	TGTGCCAGCAGCTTGGTGACTAGCGGGGATGCCTACGAGCAGTACTTC	CASSLVTSGDAYEQYF
TRBD1	TRBV10-1	-	TRBJ2-7	13	TGCGCCAGCAGTTCAGGGGGCCTGAACGAGCAGTACTTC	CASSSGGLNEQYF
-	TRBV5-1	many	TRBJ1-2	13	TGCGCCAGCAGCTTGGTGGACAACTATGGCTACACCTTC	CASSLVDNYGYTF
-	TRBV27	few	TRBJ1-6	14	TGTGCCAGCAGTTGGGGGGCTACTAATTCACCCCTCCACTTT	CASSWGATNSPLHF
-	TRBV5-1	many	TRBJ1-1	16	TGCGCCAGCAGCTTAACGGTCCAGACGTTGAACACTGAAGCTTTCTTT	CASSLTVQTLNTEAFF
-	TRBV6-5	-	TRBJ1-5	19	TGTGCCAGCAGTTACCTGTCGCTGGGCCGGGGTTATAGCAATCAGCCCCAGCATTTT	CASSYLSLGRGYSNQPQHF
-	TRBV7-2	few	TRBJ1-6	15	TGTGCCAGCAGCTTATTGAGTCAGGGGATTTCACCCCTCCACTTT	CASSLLSQGISPLHF
-	TRBV20-1	many	TRBJ2-7	16	TGCAGTGCTAGAGCGTCGGGGCCCAGATTGGGGTACGAGCAGTACTTC	CSARASGPRLGYEQYF
-	TRBV7-2	many	TRBJ2-3	15	TGTGCCAGCAGCTTAGTTTCAATAAGCACAGATACGCAGTATTTT	CASSLVSISTDTQYF
-	TRBV28	few	TRBJ2-7	14	TGTGCCAGCAGTTTGATTAACCGGTCCTACGAGCAGTACTTC	CASSLINRSYEQYF
TRBD2	TRBV27	medium-sized	TRBJ2-7	16	TGTGCCAGCAGTTCTCCGAAGACTAGCGGGAGTTACGAGCAGTACTTC	CASSSPKTSGSYEQYF
TRBD2	TRBV24-1	-	TRBJ2-7	21	TGTGCCACCAGTGATTTCTTTGGCGCTAGCGGGACGCTTCCTCTCTCCTACGAGCAGTACTTC	CATSDFFGASGTLPLSYEQYF
TRBD2	TRBV9	many	TRBJ2-1	14	TGTGCCAGCAGCGCCGGACTAGGCTACAATGAGCAGTTCTTC	CASSAGLGYNEQFF
-	TRBV7-9	-	TRBJ1-2	14	TGTGCCAGCACCCCTCCAGGCGAAGGTTATGGCTACACCTTC	CASTPPGEGYGYTF
TRBD1	TRBV27	once	TRBJ2-2	18	TGTGCCAGCAGTTTATCCCCGGGACAGAGCATTAACACCGGGGAGCTGTTTTTT	CASSLSPGQSINTGELFF
-	TRBV9	-	TRBJ2-1	12	TGTGCCAGCAGCTTCAGGGACGATGAGCAGTTCTTC	CASSFRDDEQFF
TRBD1	TRBV27	many	TRBJ2-7	14	TGTGCCAGCAGCCCGGGACAGTCTTCCTACGAGCAGTACTTC	CASSPGQSSYEQYF
TRBD2	TRBV20-1	few	TRBJ2-1	16	TGCAGTGCCCGACCCCTCCTAGCGGGAGAATACAATGAGCAGTTCTTC	CSARPLLAGEYNEQFF
-	TRBV4-2	-	TRBJ2-2	17	TGTGCCAGCAGCCAAGATCTCGACCGTGCGAACACCGGGGAGCTGTTTTTT	CASSQDLDRANTGELFF
-	TRBV28	many	TRBJ2-1	16	TGTGCCAGCAGACAGGAGCCTGGTCCGGCATACAATGAGCAGTTCTTC	CASRQEPGPAYNEQFF
-	TRBV6-1	many	TRBJ2-3	19	TGTGCCAGCAGTGAAGTAGGCGCCCGGTTCGGGGCAAGCACAGATACGCAGTATTTT	CASSEVGARFGASTDTQYF
-	TRBV5-4	-	TRBJ2-3	14	TGTGCCAGCAGCTTGGCAAGACACACAGATACGCAGTATTTT	CASSLARHTDTQYF
TRBD2	TRBV30	-	TRBJ2-7	14	TGTGCCTGGAAACTAGCGGGAGTTGGCTACGAGCAGTACTTC	CAWKLAGVGYEQYF
TRBD2	TRBV11-2	few	TRBJ2-1	15	TGTGCCAGCAGCACTAGCGGGAGGACCTACAATGAGCAGTTCTTC	CASSTSGRTYNEQFF
-	TRBV7-6	many	TRBJ2-1	15	TGTGCCAGCAGCTCCCGGTTGGGCTCCTACAATGAGCAGTTCTTC	CASSSRLGSYNEQFF
TRBD2	TRBV5-4	many	TRBJ2-7	19	TGTGCCAGCAGCACAACCACGTTTAAAGGCCTAGCGGGATCCTACGAGCAGTACTTC	CASSTTTFKGLAGSYEQYF
-	TRBV20-1	few	TRBJ1-2	12	TGCAGTGCTGCCAGGGGAGGCTATGGCTACACCTTC	CSAARGGYGYTF
TRBD1	TRBV4-1	many	TRBJ1-2	15	TGCGCCAGCAGCCGACAGGGGGCGGGGAGCTATGGCTACACCTTC	CASSRQGAGSYGYTF
TRBD1	TRBV29-1	-	TRBJ2-7	15	TGCAGCGTTGCCCATACCGGGACAGGGGGCTACGAGCAGTACTTC	CSVAHTGTGGYEQYF
TRBD2	TRBV5-8	-	TRBJ2-1	16	TGTGCCAGCAGCTCCCGTAGCGGGAGGTACTTTAATGAGCAGTTCTTC	CASSSRSGRYFNEQFF
-	TRBV15	many	TRBJ2-1	16	TGTGCCACCAGCAGCCTCCAGAATCCGAACTACAATGAGCAGTTCTTC	CATSSLQNPNYNEQFF
-	TRBV28	many	TRBJ2-4	15	TGTGCCAGCAGTTCCCCAGGGCTAGCCAAAAACATTCAGTACTTC	CASSSPGLAKNIQYF
TRBD2	TRBV20-1	many	TRBJ2-1	15	TGCAGTGCTAGAGTTGGTAGCGGGAGCTGGGATGAGCAGTTCTTC	CSARVGSGSWDEQFF
TRBD2	TRBV2	many	TRBJ2-7	15	TGTGCCAGCACCCCGATTGGTACTAGCGGGAACGAGCAGTACTTC	CASTPIGTSGNEQYF
-	TRBV9	-	TRBJ1-4	14	TGTGCCAGCAGCGCGACGGGGCTCGACGAAAAACTGTTTTTT	CASSATGLDEKLFF